The 18 T cell receptor beta chains in this list originate from one sample, sequenced in a study of blood T cell repertoires in COVID-19. The method was immunoSEQ multiplex PCR; TCRdb's version includes in-frame clones alone and lacks a portion of them. The sample lists under 250,000 clones; roughly 86% were seen once. Sequencing was performed on PBMCs or T cells enriched from blood (not recorded which). These receptors came from a woman under 40 with acute COVID-19.

The CDR3: CASSRENSPLHF. The CDR3 DNA reads TGTGCCAGCAGCCGAGAAAATTCACCCCTCCACTTT. The J gene is TRBJ1-6, the V gene TRBV7-9; D is ambiguous. Germline assignment: CDR1 SEHNR and CDR2 FQNEAQ (reference sequence). V was pared by 5 bases and J by 7 bases, with 6 bases between. This CDR3 has 12 amino acids.

The chain has TRBV2 and TRBJ1-5, with D possibly matching TRBD1 (5 bases). CDR1 is SNHLY and CDR2 is FYNNEI in the germline V gene. Trimming took off 4 bases at V and 3 bases at J, with 10 bases between the two ends. The CDR3 is 14 amino acids. CDR3 protein: CASSGTRNNQPQHF. Here the CDR3 DNA reads TGTGCCAGCAGTGGGACAAGGAACAATCAGCCCCAGCATTTT.

This clone turned up a few times. The rearrangement links TRBV4-3 to TRBJ1-1; 10 bases are shared with TRBD1. CDR3 length: 17 residues. Germline assignment: CDR1 LGHNA and CDR2 YSLEER. V trimming: 4 bases; J trimming: 1 base; junction bases outside the gene matches: 9. CDR3 sequence reads: CASSRRQGAFGNTEAFF. The DNA for the CDR3 is TGCGCCAGCAGCCGCAGACAGGGGGCGTTTGGGAACACTGAAGCTTTCTTT.

V usage is TRBV4-1 and J usage is TRBJ2-3, with TRBD2 matching over 13 bases. Per germline, CDR1 MGHRA and CDR2 YSYEKL. The V gene end was trimmed by 6 bases and the J gene end by 4 bases; junction bases not matched to a gene: 4. CDR3 length: 15 residues. DNA for the CDR3: TGCGCCAGCAGTCTCACTAGCGGGGGGGCAGATACGCAGTATTTT. It encodes CASSLTSGGADTQYF.

The chain couples TRBV2 to TRBJ1-4; possibly TRBD1 for D (5 bases). V shed 7 bases and J shed 12 bases, with 15 bases lying between them. The germline V gene has CDR1 SNHLY and CDR2 FYNNEI. The length of the CDR3 is 12 residues. CDR3: CASTWGSGELFF. CDR3 DNA sequence: TGTGCCAGCACCTGGGGGTCGGGGGAACTGTTTTTT.

CDR3 amino acids: CASSAGTGGNSPLHF. The CDR3 DNA is TGTGCCAGCAGCGCCGGGACAGGTGGTAATTCACCCCTCCACTTT. This rearrangement joins TRBV7-3 to TRBJ1-6, with 8 nucleotides matching TRBD1. From germline, CDR1 is SGHTA and CDR2 FQGTGA. There are 15 residues in the CDR3. The J segment lost 6 bases and the V segment lost 5 bases, leaving 6 bases of the junction unmatched.

Remarks on this clone: One end of the junction fails to match germline, which may point to a read error. The chain is built from TRBV5-6 and TRBJ2-7; 9 bases fit TRBD1. The CDR3 contains 11 residues. Looked up from germline, CDR1 is SGHDT and CDR2 is YYEEEE. CDR3 DNA: TGTGCCAGCAGCTGGGGGGACAGGGTTAACTTC. Encoded protein: CASSWGDRVNF.

The chain couples TRBV29-1 to TRBJ2-7, with a possible D match to TRBD1 (6 bases). V was shortened by 5 bases and J by 3 bases, with 14 bases between the two germline ends. CDR1 and CDR2 (germline): SQVTM, ANQGSEA. The CDR3 is made up of 13 amino acids. The CDR3 protein is CSVLGGQNYEQYF. DNA for the CDR3: TGCAGCGTTCTTGGGGGACAAAACTACGAGCAGTACTTC.

This clone has just a few counts. The chain has TRBV9 and TRBJ2-2; maybe TRBD1 (6 bases). V was pared by 4 bases and J by 6 bases, with 13 bases between. CDR3 length: 14 residues. CDR1 SGDLS and CDR2 YYNGEE come from the germline V gene. Written as DNA, the CDR3 is TGTGCCAGCAGCCCAACCTGGGGGCCCGGGGAGCTGTTTTTT. Amino acid sequence: CASSPTWGPGELFF. Combining the CDR3 with reference TRBV9 and TRBJ2-2 gives the whole variable domain DSGVTQTPKHLITATGQRVTLRCSPRSGDLSVYWYQQSLDQGLQFLIQYYNGEERAKGNILERFSAQQFPDLHSELNLSSLELGDSALYFCASSPTWGPGELFFGEGSRLTVL.

CDR3 loop: CANWAGGYTF. CDR3 sequence (DNA): TGTGCCAACTGGGCGGGGGGCTACACCTTC. The chain combines TRBV10-3 with TRBJ1-2; D gene unclear. The V gene lost 10 bases and the J gene lost 8 bases, with 11 bases spanning the gap. Germline V gene sequence: CDR1 ENHRY, CDR2 SYGVKD. CDR3 size: 10 residues.

V usage is TRBV2 and J usage is TRBJ1-1; no firm D call. The CDR3 runs 14 residues. The germline V gene has CDR1 SNHLY and CDR2 FYNNEI. The germline V and J ends were trimmed by 3 bases and 1 base, with 9 bases remaining between them. Here the CDR3 DNA reads TGTGCCAGCAGTGATTGGGCGGGGAACACTGAAGCTTTCTTT. As protein: CASSDWAGNTEAFF.

This chain joins TRBV12-5 and TRBJ1-1, with 7 bases matching TRBD1. This CDR3 comprises 14 residues. V shed 6 bases and J 9 bases; nucleotides not matched to a gene: 13. Germline V CDR1 and CDR2: LGHNT, FRNRAP. CDR3 protein: CASGPSTGPLKAFF. DNA for the CDR3: TGTGCTAGTGGACCGTCGACAGGGCCCCTTAAAGCTTTCTTT. Drawing the rest from reference TRBV12-5 and TRBJ1-1, the complete variable domain is DARVTQTPRHKVTEMGQEVTMRCQPILGHNTVFWYRQTMMQGLELLAYFRNRAPLDDSGMPKDRFSAEMPDATLATLKIQPSEPRDSAVYFCASGPSTGPLKAFFGQGTRLTVV.

The chain carries TRBV7-3 and TRBJ2-3; TRBD2 aligns across 8 bases. The V gene end was trimmed by 3 bases and the J gene end by 2 bases; junction bases not matched to a gene: 4. This CDR3 is built from 15 residues. In germline, CDR1 is SGHTA, CDR2 FQGTGA. CDR3 in DNA: TGTGCCAGCAGCTTTCTTAGCGGGGCCACAGATACGCAGTATTTT. Its translation: CASSFLSGATDTQYF.

The chain links TRBV19 to TRBJ1-4, with TRBD1 matching 7 bases. From germline, CDR1 is LNHDA and CDR2 SQIVND (reference sequence). There are 14 residues in the CDR3. The trim removed 6 bases at V and 3 bases at J, leaving 4 bases unmatched. The CDR3 protein is CASRTDRANEKLFF. The CDR3, as DNA: TGTGCCAGTAGGACCGACAGGGCTAATGAAAAACTGTTTTTT.

There are a few counts of this clone. V usage is TRBV7-3 and J usage is TRBJ2-3, with 9 nucleotides matching TRBD2. The CDR3 is 18 amino acids. Germline CDR1 is SGHTA and CDR2 is FQGTGA. V was clipped by 5 bases and J by 0 bases; unmatched bases: 12. The CDR3 DNA follows: TGTGCCAGCAGCCCTAATAGCGGGGGAGCTGCTAGCACAGATACGCAGTATTTT. Its translation is CASSPNSGGAASTDTQYF.

The rearrangement uses TRBV5-1 and TRBJ1-6; the match to TRBD1 covers 7 bases. V trimming: 7 bases; J trimming: 7 bases; junction bases outside the gene matches: 8. Germline V CDR1 and CDR2: SGHRS, YFSETQ. This CDR3 has 14 residues. CDR3 amino acids: CASGTGTDNSPLHF. For the CDR3, the DNA is TGCGCCAGCGGGACCGGGACAGACAATTCACCCCTCCACTTT.

The chain has TRBV19 and TRBJ2-2, with D uncertain. The V gene's germline CDR1 is LNHDA and CDR2 SQIVND (reference sequence). This CDR3 spans 12 amino acids. The V and J ends lost 6 bases and 3 bases respectively, with 5 bases between them. DNA of the CDR3: TGTGCCAGTAGACACGACACCGGGGAGCTGTTTTTT. Translating it yields CASRHDTGELFF.

V gene TRBV29-1 combines with J gene TRBJ2-5; D is uncertain. Between the trimmed V and J ends, which lost 4 bases and 3 bases, there was a span of 18 bases. Germline-derived CDR1 and CDR2 are SQVTM and ANQGSEA. CDR3 length equals 15 residues. As DNA, the CDR3 is TGCAGCGTTGGGGTTTTGGGCAGTACAGAAGAGACCCAGTACTTC. Its translation: CSVGVLGSTEETQYF.